This T cell receptor beta chain was sequenced for a study of cytomegalovirus exposure and HLA in healthy donors. General study results and limits: A list of 164 TCR beta chains associated with cytomegalovirus was given. Within the 130 or so validation repertoires, first-cohort TCR clusters tended to co-occur, according to a later analysis.

Produced via immunoSEQ multiplex PCR; TCRdb's table is partial and in-frame only. The table has 190,000 or so clones, approximately 83% seen once. For this clone: Its antigen is still unknown.

This sequence originates from a woman aged 18-35 years in good health and CMV-seropositive. The sequencing input was PBMCs.

The CDR3 DNA reads TGTGCCAGCAGCTTGTATGGACAGTATAGCGAGCAGTACTTC. As protein: CASSLYGQYSEQYF. This chain links TRBV5-6 with TRBJ2-7; D is perhaps TRBD1 (6 bases). CDR1 and CDR2 (germline): SGHDT, YYEEEE. This CDR3 spans 14 amino acids. With 1 base removed from V and 6 bases from J, the gap between germline ends came to 14 bases.